The TCR beta chain under discussion was sequenced for a study of blood T cell repertoires in COVID-19. Study-wide context: The United States, Italy and Spain were the sources of the acute and convalescent COVID-19 samples. The analysed material was cDNA or gDNA that came from T cells, B-cell-depleted T cells, or PBMCs.

CDR1 and CDR2 (germline): SQVTM, ANQGSEA. The CDR3 loop spans 11 amino acids. Trimming cost V 3 bases and J 3 bases, with 5 bases left between them. This table comes from immunoSEQ multiplex PCR, and its TCRdb copy is limited to in-frame clones, with some not included. Found here are 250,000 or so clones, around 90% of them singletons; the top ten hold 2.1%. Sequencing was performed on peripheral blood. The chain couples TRBV29-1 to TRBJ1-1; D uncertain. This TCR derives from a woman in her fifties or sixties with COVID-19, enrolled during active disease. This chain's CDR3 is CSVDRDTEAFF. The CDR3 DNA is TGCAGCGTTGACCGCGACACTGAAGCTTTCTTT.